This TCR beta chain was sequenced in a study of Ad26.COV2.S vaccination and SARS-CoV-2 variants. Study details: Donor was one of the participants in the Ad26.COV2.S arm of the COV1001 trial. Broader study findings: Ad26.COV2.S recipients had broader spike-specific TCRs (P = 0.0014). CD8+ and CD4+ T cells specific for spike reportedly responded with substantial breadth after vaccination.

Trimming at V came to 6 bases and at J to 3 bases, leaving 3 bases not matched to a gene. Germline V CDR1 and CDR2: SEHNR, FQNEAQ (reference sequence). The CDR3 is made up of 15 amino acids. Data came from immunoSEQ multiplex PCR; TCRdb stores just in-frame clones and leaves some out. The sample contains some 240,000 clones, around 85% of which appear only once. As to this clone: What it recognizes is unknown.

Treatment noted: approximately 18 received Ad26.COV2.S at low or high dose, single or two shots; a few received placebo; per-sample allocation not given. Samples came from day 63 after the first vaccine or placebo injection. Ad26 vector vaccine expressed Wuhan-strain SARS-CoV-2 spike. This sequence originates from a person between 18 and 60 years old who received the Ad26.COV2.S COVID-19 vaccine or a placebo. The sample in question was peripheral blood, obtained in a trial of Ad26.COV2.S vaccine versus placebo. This chain links TRBV7-9 with TRBJ2-3, with 13 bases lining up with TRBD2. CDR3 coding DNA: TGTGCCAGCAGTCGGGGACTAGCGGGAACAGATACGCAGTATTTT. Translated, it gives CASSRGLAGTDTQYF.